A single sample gave rise to the 25 T cell receptor beta chains below, sequenced in a study of cytomegalovirus exposure and HLA in healthy donors. The PCR contained 60 Vbeta and 13 Jbeta primers. Clones were read by immunoSEQ multiplex PCR, and TCRdb kept only the in-frame ones, dropping some. The sample gives some 110,000 clones, 75% to 85% of which show up once; 2.5% to 3% is in the top ten. Specimen: PBMCs. The origin of the receptors is a woman aged 18-29 years in good health and CMV-seropositive.

The V gene is TRBV19, the J gene TRBJ2-7, with 11 bases aligning to TRBD1. This CDR3 has 16 amino acids. The germline V gene has CDR1 LNHDA and CDR2 SQIVND (reference sequence). V was clipped by 4 bases and J by 7 bases; unmatched bases: 12. The CDR3 loop reads CASSSLSGTGGSEQYF. For the CDR3, the DNA is TGTGCCAGTAGTAGTCTTTCCGGGACAGGGGGTTCTGAGCAGTACTTC.

The CDR3 DNA follows: TGCGCCAGCAGTTCGAGCGGGAGACCTACAGATACGCAGTATTTT. It translates to CASSSSGRPTDTQYF. The J gene is TRBJ2-3, the V gene TRBV5-1; the match to TRBD2 covers 8 bases. This CDR3 has 15 residues. CDR1 is SGHRS, CDR2 YFSETQ, per germline. Unmatched junction bases numbered 8, after V lost 5 bases and J lost 3 bases.

The chain is built from TRBV30 and TRBJ2-3; 16 bases map to TRBD2. CDR1 is GTSNPN and CDR2 is SVGIG in the germline V gene (reference sequence). Unmatched junction bases numbered 6, after V lost 3 bases and J lost 6 bases. The CDR3 extends over 16 amino acids. CDR3 loop: CAWRGTSGRAVDTQYF. DNA of the CDR3: TGTGCCTGGAGGGGGACTAGCGGGAGGGCTGTGGATACGCAGTATTTT.

This sequence joins TRBV4-2 and TRBJ2-7, with 7 bases lining up with TRBD1. The V segment lost 0 bases and the J segment 5 bases; nucleotides outside the gene matches: 4. Germline CDR1 LGHNA, CDR2 YNFKEQ. This CDR3 has 14 amino acids. CDR3 sequence: CASSQETGSDEQYF. As DNA, the CDR3 is TGTGCCAGCAGCCAAGAGACAGGGTCCGACGAGCAGTACTTC.

This chain links TRBV19 with TRBJ1-3; 9 bases match TRBD1. The CDR3 has 16 residues. CDR1 and CDR2 from the germline V gene are LNHDA and SQIVND (reference sequence). V dropped 7 bases and J dropped 2; count of bases not matched to a gene: 9. This CDR3 is CASTKPGQGPGNTIYF. As DNA, the CDR3 is TGTGCCAGTACCAAGCCGGGACAGGGCCCTGGAAACACCATATATTTT.

This chain connects TRBV7-3 to TRBJ1-5, with TRBD1 identical over 9 bases. Per germline, CDR1 SGHTA and CDR2 FQGTGA. The ends lost 5 bases at V and 5 bases at J; junction bases unmatched: 10. CDR3 size: 16 residues. Written as DNA, the CDR3 is TGTGCCAGCAGCCCCGACAGGGGGGGACTCGATCAGCCCCAGCATTTT. This codes for CASSPDRGGLDQPQHF.

The rearrangement joins TRBV28 to TRBJ2-2; D remains ambiguous. The CDR3 sequence is 13 residues long. The ends were cut back, 3 bases at V and 3 bases at J, with 5 bases in the middle. The V gene's germline CDR1 is MDHEN and CDR2 SYDVKM. DNA of the CDR3: TGTGCCAGCAGTTTTAGATACACCGGGGAGCTGTTTTTT. It encodes CASSFRYTGELFF.

There are a few counts of this clone. The chain employs TRBV30 and TRBJ1-1, with a weak D call TRBD1 (5 bases). Germline V lookup: CDR1 GTSNPN, CDR2 SVGIG (reference sequence). The germline V and J ends were trimmed by 2 bases and 8 bases, with 15 bases remaining between them. CDR3 length: 13 residues. The CDR3 here is CAWSTFAGVEAFF. CDR3 in DNA: TGTGCCTGGAGTACTTTCGCGGGGGTCGAAGCTTTCTTT.

Remarks on this clone: One junction end does not reproduce the germline sequence, and a read error may be involved. The chain joins TRBV30 to TRBJ1-4; 9 bases align to TRBD1. Germline CDR1 and CDR2: GTSNPN and SVGIG (reference sequence). This CDR3 has 14 residues. CDR3 in amino acids: CDWSADRGSEKLFF. The CDR3 DNA follows: TGTGACTGGAGTGCGGACAGGGGTTCCGAAAAACTGTTTTTT.

This chain joins TRBV7-2 and TRBJ1-5; perhaps TRBD1 as D (6 bases). The length of the CDR3 is 17 residues. V gave up 1 base and J gave up 9 bases, with 22 bases separating them. Germline V CDR1 and CDR2: SGHTA, FQGNSA. The CDR3 DNA is TGTGCCAGCAGCTTAGGAGGATTTTTTAGGGGGGGCGCGCCCCAGCATTTT. Amino acids: CASSLGGFFRGGAPQHF.

This chain connects TRBV7-9 to TRBJ1-4, with D tentatively TRBD1 (6 bases). V was trimmed by 3 bases and J by 6 bases, leaving 17 bases between them. This CDR3 is built from 16 residues. Germline V lookup: CDR1 SEHNR, CDR2 FQNEAQ (reference sequence). For the CDR3, the DNA is TGTGCCAGCAGCTTCACCCTCAGGGGAGCACATGAAAAACTGTTTTTT. Translating gives CASSFTLRGAHEKLFF. Looking up the rest from reference TRBV7-9 and TRBJ1-4 gives the full variable domain: DTGVSQNPRHKITKRGQNVTFRCDPISEHNRLYWYRQTLGQGPEFLTYFQNEAQLEKSRLLSDRFSAERPKGSFSTLEIQRTEQGDSAMYLCASSFTLRGAHEKLFFGSGTQLSVL.

The chain recombines TRBV5-4 with TRBJ1-1, with D tentatively TRBD1 (6 bases). This CDR3 is built from 15 residues. CDR1 is SGHNT and CDR2 is YYREEE in the germline V gene (reference sequence). The V and J ends lost 4 bases and 8 bases respectively, with 21 bases between them. This chain's CDR3 is CASSLNWDTLKEAFF. The CDR3 DNA reads TGTGCCAGCAGCCTTAACTGGGACACACTGAAGGAAGCTTTCTTT.

V and J are TRBV28 and TRBJ1-2; no clear D gene. CDR3 length equals 15 residues. The germline V gene encodes CDR1 MDHEN and CDR2 SYDVKM. V lost 2 bases to trimming and J lost 4 bases, with 14 bases between them. The CDR3 protein is CASSLLGVTIYGYTF. The CDR3 DNA follows: TGTGCCAGCAGTTTACTCGGGGTCACAATCTATGGCTACACCTTC.

This clone was recorded once. The rearrangement uses TRBV6-1 and TRBJ1-4; no reliable D call. Trimming took 2 bases from V and 3 from J, leaving 7 bases between them. CDR1 and CDR2 (germline): MNHNS, SASEGT. This CDR3 has 14 amino acids. The CDR3 here is CASSETRSNEKLFF. The CDR3, as DNA: TGTGCCAGCAGTGAAACCAGATCTAATGAAAAACTGTTTTTT.

Comment on this clone: The junction departs from the called germline gene at one end, perhaps through a read error. The gene calls are TRBV7-9 and TRBJ2-7, with 7 bases matching TRBD1. The CDR3 spans 15 residues. CDR1 is SEHNR and CDR2 is FQNEAQ in the germline V gene (reference sequence). CDR3 region: CSSSHSTGTFYEQYF. The CDR3 nucleotides read TGTTCCAGCAGCCATTCGACAGGGACGTTTTACGAGCAGTACTTC. Together with reference TRBV7-9 and TRBJ2-7, the CDR3 gives the full variable domain: DTGVSQNPRHKITKRGQNVTFRCDPISEHNRLYWYRQTLGQGPEFLTYFQNEAQLEKSRLLSDRFSAERPKGSFSTLEIQRTEQGDSAMYLCSSSHSTGTFYEQYFGPGTRLTVT.

The rearrangement uses TRBV6-1 and TRBJ1-5; D not certain. Germline V gene data show CDR1 as MNHNS and CDR2 as SASEGT. Between the trimmed V and J ends, which lost 7 bases and 0 bases, there was a span of 10 bases. The CDR3 sequence is 14 residues long. CDR3 sequence: CASTPKNSNQPQHF. The CDR3 nucleotides read TGTGCCAGCACCCCTAAGAATAGCAATCAGCCCCAGCATTTT.

This chain uses TRBV7-9 with TRBJ1-1; 9 bases line up with TRBD1. V was clipped by 4 bases and J by 5 bases; unmatched bases: 8. The CDR3 runs to 15 residues. Germline loops: CDR1 SEHNR, CDR2 FQNEAQ (reference sequence). The CDR3 DNA reads TGTGCCAGCAGCTCGGGGGACAGGGAGGGAACTGAAGCTTTCTTT. It is translated as CASSSGDREGTEAFF.

The chain uses TRBV19 and TRBJ1-3, with D perhaps matching TRBD1 (5 bases). Germline values: CDR1 LNHDA, CDR2 SQIVND (reference sequence). This CDR3 contains 12 residues. In nucleotides, the CDR3 is TGTGCTTCGGGGGACTCTGGAAACACCATATATTTT. Translated, it gives CASGDSGNTIYF.

This clone was recorded a few times. The chain joins TRBV15 to TRBJ2-5; the match to TRBD2 covers 16 bases. Trimming removed 7 bases from V and 5 bases from J; junction bases left unmatched: 10. The germline V gene has CDR1 LNHNV and CDR2 YYDKDF (reference sequence). The CDR3 loop spans 17 amino acids. CDR3 loop: CATTPVGLAGGMETQYF. The CDR3 nucleotides read TGTGCCACCACCCCCGTGGGACTAGCGGGAGGGATGGAGACCCAGTACTTC. The whole variable domain, remainder taken from reference TRBV15 and TRBJ2-5, is DAMVIQNPRYQVTQFGKPVTLSCSQTLNHNVMYWYQQKSSQAPKLLFHYYDKDFNNEADTPDNFQSRRPNTSFCFLDIRSPGLGDTAMYLCATTPVGLAGGMETQYFGPGTRLLVL.

This chain uses TRBV19 with TRBJ1-2, with 12 bases that match TRBD1. With 3 bases clipped from V and 3 bases from J, the junction kept 11 bases outside the gene matches. From germline, CDR1 is LNHDA and CDR2 SQIVND (reference sequence). The CDR3 has 18 amino acids. CDR3 bases: TGTGCCAGTAGTATTAAAAAGGGACAGGGGGCGCGACACTATGGCTACACCTTC. Its protein product is CASSIKKGQGARHYGYTF.

This chain links TRBV19 with TRBJ1-5; 11 bases align to TRBD1. The germline V gene has CDR1 LNHDA and CDR2 SQIVND (reference sequence). The CDR3 has 17 amino acids. Unmatched junction bases numbered 2, after V lost 1 base and J lost 0 bases. The CDR3 spells CASSIGTGGYSNQPQHF. CDR3 nucleotides: TGTGCCAGTAGTATAGGGACAGGGGGCTATAGCAATCAGCCCCAGCATTTT.

This chain joins TRBV7-9 and TRBJ1-2; D gene unclear. V lost 0 bases and J 4 bases, leaving 12 bases between the germline ends. CDR3 length: 15 residues. Germline CDR1 is SEHNR and CDR2 is FQNEAQ (reference sequence). In nucleotides, the CDR3 is TGTGCCAGCAGCTTAGCCAGCGTCGGAACCTATGGCTACACCTTC. It codes for CASSLASVGTYGYTF.

The chain has TRBV19 and TRBJ2-3; 7 positions agree with TRBD1. From germline, CDR1 is LNHDA and CDR2 SQIVND (reference sequence). There are 16 residues in the CDR3. With 4 bases clipped from V and 1 base from J, the junction kept 8 bases outside the gene matches. The CDR3 loop is CASSRGTVDGTDTQYF. The CDR3 coding sequence is TGTGCCAGTAGTAGAGGGACAGTCGACGGCACAGATACGCAGTATTTT.

The chain carries TRBV4-1 and TRBJ2-7; 12 bases fit TRBD2. Germline CDR1 MGHRA, CDR2 YSYEKL. This CDR3 has 15 amino acids. Trimming at V came to 4 bases and at J to 3 bases, leaving 4 bases not matched to a gene. CDR3 DNA: TGCGCCAGCAGCCCACGACTAGCGGGGGACTACGAGCAGTACTTC. It translates to CASSPRLAGDYEQYF.

V usage is TRBV27 and J usage is TRBJ2-2; 11 bases align to TRBD2. V was pared by 6 bases and J by 8 bases, with 5 bases of the junction left unmatched. In germline, CDR1 is MNHEY, CDR2 SMNVEV (reference sequence). The CDR3 covers 14 residues. CDR3 nucleotide sequence: TGTGCCAGCAGACTAGCGGGAGCTTGGGGGGAGCTGTTTTTT. It is translated as CASRLAGAWGELFF.